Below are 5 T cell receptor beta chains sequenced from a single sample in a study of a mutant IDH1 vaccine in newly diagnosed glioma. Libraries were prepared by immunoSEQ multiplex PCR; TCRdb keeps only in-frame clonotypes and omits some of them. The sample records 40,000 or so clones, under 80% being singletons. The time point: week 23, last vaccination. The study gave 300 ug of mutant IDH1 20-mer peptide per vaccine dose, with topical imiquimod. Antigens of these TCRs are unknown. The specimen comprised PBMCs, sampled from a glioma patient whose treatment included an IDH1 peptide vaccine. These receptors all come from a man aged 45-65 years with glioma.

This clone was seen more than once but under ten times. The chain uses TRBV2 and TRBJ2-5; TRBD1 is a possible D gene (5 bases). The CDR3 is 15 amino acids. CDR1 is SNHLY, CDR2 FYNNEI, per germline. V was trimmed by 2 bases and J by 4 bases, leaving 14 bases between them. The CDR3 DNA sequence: TGTGCCAGCAGTGAAAAAGGGGCGCTGGGAGAGACCCAGTACTTC. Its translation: CASSEKGALGETQYF.

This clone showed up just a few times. CDR3 sequence (DNA): TGTGCCAGCAGCGTAGAAGGGAACACTGAAGCTTTCTTT. Translation gives CASSVEGNTEAFF. The chain is built from TRBV9 and TRBJ1-1; D remains unclear. V was clipped by 0 bases and J by 1 base, with 4 bases between them. This CDR3 has 13 amino acids. Looked up from germline, CDR1 is SGDLS and CDR2 is YYNGEE.

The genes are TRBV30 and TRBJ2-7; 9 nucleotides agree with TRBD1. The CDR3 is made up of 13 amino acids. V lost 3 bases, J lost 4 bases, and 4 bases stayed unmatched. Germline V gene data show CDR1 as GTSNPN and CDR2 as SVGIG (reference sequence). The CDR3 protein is CAWRGQGSYEQYF. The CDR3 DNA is TGTGCCTGGAGGGGACAGGGATCGTACGAGCAGTACTTC.

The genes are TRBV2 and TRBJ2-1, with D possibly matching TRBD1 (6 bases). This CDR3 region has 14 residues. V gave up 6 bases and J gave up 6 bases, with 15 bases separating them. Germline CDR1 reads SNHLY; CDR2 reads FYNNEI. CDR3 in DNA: TGTGCCAGCAGAATAGGGGAAGGGGGCAATGAGCAGTTCTTC. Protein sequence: CASRIGEGGNEQFF. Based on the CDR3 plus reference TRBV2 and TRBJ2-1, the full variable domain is EPEVTQTPSHQVTQMGQEVILRCVPISNHLYFYWYRQILGQKVEFLVSFYNNEISEKSEIFDDQFSVERPDGSNFTLKIRSTKLEDSAMYFCASRIGEGGNEQFFGPGTRLTVL.

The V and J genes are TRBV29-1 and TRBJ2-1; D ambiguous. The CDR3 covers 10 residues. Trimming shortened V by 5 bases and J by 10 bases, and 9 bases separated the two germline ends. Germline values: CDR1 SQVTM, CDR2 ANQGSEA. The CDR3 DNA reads TGCAGCGTTCCTTCGACAGAGCAGTTCTTC. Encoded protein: CSVPSTEQFF.